These 19 T cell receptor beta chains were sequenced from one sample in a study of cytotoxic CD8 clonotypes in ibrutinib-treated CLL. Libraries were prepared by immunoSEQ multiplex PCR; TCRdb keeps only in-frame clonotypes and omits some of them. The sample has about 140,000 clones; less than 95% are singletons. The sequencing used PBMCs, collected after 12 months of ibrutinib treatment. Receptors originate from a human donor with chronic lymphocytic leukemia.

The rearrangement joins TRBV10-1 to TRBJ2-7; 8 nucleotides match TRBD1. CDR1 is WNHNN, CDR2 SYGVQD, per germline (reference sequence). The CDR3 has 15 residues. V was clipped by 3 bases and J by 5 bases; unmatched bases: 9. The CDR3 protein is CASSEGTGSGHEQYF. CDR3 coding DNA: TGCGCCAGCAGTGAAGGGACAGGCTCGGGGCACGAGCAGTACTTC.

The chain joins TRBV19 to TRBJ1-1; D gene unclear. CDR3 size: 13 residues. V shed 6 bases and J shed 1 base, with 9 bases lying between them. Germline V lookup: CDR1 LNHDA, CDR2 SQIVND (reference sequence). The CDR3 protein is CASSPPKNTEAFF. CDR3 bases: TGTGCCAGTAGCCCCCCCAAGAACACTGAAGCTTTCTTT.

This clone was found once. The chain carries TRBV18 and TRBJ2-5; 9 bases line up with TRBD2. The CDR3 covers 16 residues. In germline, CDR1 is KGHSH, CDR2 LQKENI. V was clipped by 0 bases and J by 3 bases; unmatched bases: 5. CDR3 sequence reads: CASSPPQPSGKETQYF. CDR3 nucleotides: TGTGCCAGCTCACCACCACAACCTAGCGGGAAAGAGACCCAGTACTTC.

The chain combines TRBV10-3 with TRBJ1-3, with D uncertain. This CDR3 is 16 amino acids long. V was clipped by 2 bases and J by 0 bases, with 11 bases between them. Looked up from germline, CDR1 is ENHRY and CDR2 is SYGVKD. CDR3 in DNA: TGTGCCATCAGTGAGAATGGCCAGAGCTCTGGAAACACCATATATTTT. Encoded protein: CAISENGQSSGNTIYF.

In regard to this clone: The junction differs from germline at one of its ends, possibly a read error. This chain joins TRBV29-1 and TRBJ1-1; 7 bases fit TRBD1. The CDR3 extends over 14 amino acids. Germline V CDR1 and CDR2: SQVTM, ANQGSEA. The DNA of the CDR3 is TGCAGCGTACGGGACAGCCCGGGTTACACGGAAGCTTTCTTT. Translating gives CSVRDSPGYTEAFF.

The genes are TRBV30 and TRBJ2-3, with D unresolved. Germline CDR1 and CDR2: GTSNPN and SVGIG (reference sequence). CDR3 length: 15 residues. V was shortened by 4 bases and J by 2 bases, with 16 bases between the two germline ends. The CDR3: CAWTTTTAPTDTQYF. The CDR3, as DNA: TGTGCCTGGACTACGACGACGGCCCCCACAGATACGCAGTATTTT.

The chain recombines TRBV15 with TRBJ2-1, with 7 bases matching TRBD2. The trim removed 0 bases at V and 4 bases at J, leaving 12 bases unmatched. This CDR3 is 18 amino acids long. Germline V gene data show CDR1 as LNHNV and CDR2 as YYDKDF (reference sequence). The CDR3 loop is CATSRDLRASGLYNEQFF. The CDR3 DNA sequence: TGTGCCACCAGCAGAGATCTGAGGGCTAGCGGACTTTACAATGAGCAGTTCTTC.

The count of this clone is one. The chain links TRBV20-1 to TRBJ2-7, with a weak D call TRBD2 (5 bases). CDR3 length equals 11 residues. V was pared by 6 bases and J by 6 bases, with 12 bases between. In germline, CDR1 is DFQATT, CDR2 SNEGSKA (reference sequence). CDR3 sequence: CSAQEVVEQYF. The CDR3 DNA reads TGCAGTGCCCAGGAGGTAGTCGAGCAGTACTTC.

The chain carries TRBV7-2 and TRBJ2-7; 9 bases agree with TRBD1. Germline-derived CDR1 and CDR2 are SGHTA and FQGNSA. Germline trimming cut 5 bases from V and 5 bases from J; bases unmatched to any gene: 10. This CDR3 has 15 residues. CDR3 sequence reads: CASSPPGTGRNEQYF. Here the CDR3 DNA reads TGTGCCAGCAGCCCACCCGGGACAGGGAGAAACGAGCAGTACTTC.

The J gene is TRBJ1-1, the V gene TRBV5-4, with 8 bases identical to TRBD1. Looked up from germline, CDR1 is SGHNT and CDR2 is YYREEE (reference sequence). CDR3 length: 17 amino acids. J gave up 1 base and V 3 bases, and 11 bases lay outside the gene matches. Here the CDR3 DNA reads TGTGCCAGCAGCTCCAATTATGGGGACAGGACGAACACTGAAGCTTTCTTT. Translated, it gives CASSSNYGDRTNTEAFF.

The chain uses TRBV9 and TRBJ2-3; D not resolved. The V end was cut by 0 bases, the J end by 2 bases, with 7 bases between. Germline V gene lookup returns CDR1 SGDLS and CDR2 YYNGEE. This CDR3 region has 14 residues. The CDR3 DNA follows: TGTGCCAGCAGCGTAGGCAGCGTCACAGATACGCAGTATTTT. It is translated as CASSVGSVTDTQYF.

The chain joins TRBV10-3 to TRBJ2-1; 15 positions match TRBD2. Per germline, CDR1 ENHRY and CDR2 SYGVKD. This CDR3 comprises 17 residues. V was clipped by 1 base and J by 6 bases; unmatched bases: 4. This chain's CDR3 is CAISEWGLAGGGNEQFF. The CDR3 nucleotides read TGTGCCATCAGTGAGTGGGGACTAGCGGGAGGAGGCAATGAGCAGTTCTTC.

The chain carries TRBV19 and TRBJ2-7; unclear D gene. The CDR3 is 14 residues long. Trimming cost V 3 bases and J 1 base, with 10 bases left between them. From germline, CDR1 is LNHDA and CDR2 SQIVND (reference sequence). The CDR3 bases are TGTGCCAGTAGTATTTATTGGCTTTCCTACGAGCAGTACTTC. Residues: CASSIYWLSYEQYF.

The rearrangement links TRBV11-2 to TRBJ2-7; D might be TRBD1 (5 bases). Germline V gives CDR1 SGHAT, CDR2 FQNNGV. Trimming left V 6 bases short and J 4 bases short, with 10 bases between. This CDR3 spans 12 amino acids. The CDR3: CASSPQGYEQYF. The CDR3 region has the DNA TGTGCCAGCAGTCCGCAGGGATACGAGCAGTACTTC.

The CDR3 coding sequence is TGTGCCAGCAGCCCCTTCGCGGGGAACTCCTACGAGCAGTACTTC. This sequence encodes CASSPFAGNSYEQYF. The V call is TRBV7-8, the J call TRBJ2-7; D might be TRBD2 (6 bases). The CDR3 is made up of 15 amino acids. Trimming took off 5 bases at V and 0 bases at J, with 14 bases between the two ends. From germline, CDR1 is SGHVS and CDR2 FQNEAQ.

V is TRBV11-3 and J is TRBJ1-1, with D possibly being TRBD1 (5 bases). Germline assignment: CDR1 SGHNT and CDR2 YENEEA. V lost 0 bases and J lost 1, with 9 bases in between. This CDR3 contains 15 residues. CDR3 sequence reads: CASSLDGTGNTEAFF. CDR3 sequence (DNA): TGTGCCAGCAGCTTAGACGGGACGGGGAACACTGAAGCTTTCTTT.

The gene calls are TRBV5-3 and TRBJ2-3; weak D call: TRBD2 (5 bases). TRBV5-3 is an ORF for which the function is uncertain. The length of the CDR3 is 15 residues. V lost 0 bases and J lost 6, with 14 bases in between. The CDR3 sequence is CARSLASPSEDTQYF. CDR3 DNA sequence: TGTGCCAGAAGCTTGGCTAGCCCGAGTGAGGATACGCAGTATTTT.

Here the CDR3 reads CASSGWVTGYVNEQYF. The CDR3 DNA follows: TGCGCCAGCAGCGGTTGGGTGACAGGGTACGTTAACGAGCAGTACTTC. The V gene is TRBV5-1, the J gene TRBJ2-7; 7 bases match TRBD1. The CDR3 consists of 16 residues. Germline assignment: CDR1 SGHRS and CDR2 YFSETQ. With V trimmed by 4 bases and J by 5 bases, 15 bases remained unmatched.

CDR3: CASSTGVILSYNEQFF. DNA of the CDR3: TGTGCCAGCTCAACCGGGGTGATCCTTTCCTACAATGAGCAGTTCTTC. The chain is built from TRBV18 and TRBJ2-1; D may be TRBD2 (5 bases). Germline CDR1 reads KGHSH; CDR2 reads LQKENI. Trimming shortened V by 5 bases and J by 1 base, and 15 bases separated the two germline ends. This CDR3 is 16 amino acids long.